This T cell receptor (beta chain) was documented in a study of T cells in Graves' hyperthyroidism and ophthalmopathy. Study-level background: Peripheral blood collection took place at initial diagnosis, before any treatment.

Study-wide findings and caveats: Blood also carried most thyroid clonotypes expanded above 0.001.

This CDR3 contains 14 residues. CDR1 and CDR2 (germline): MNHEY, SMNVEV (reference sequence). The ends were cut back, 5 bases at V and 8 bases at J, with 18 bases in the middle. With respect to this clonotype: Antigen unknown. One base away lies a much larger clone, so this may be a sequencing read error.

What was amplified from RNA transcripts were TCR beta CDR3 regions. TCR CDR3 regions were first amplified by RT-PCR with HTBI primers. MiXCR, run by TCRdb on the multiplex PCR reads, gives a single entry per CDR3 protein. The table shows nearly 600,000 distinct CDR3 sequences, with about 15% occurring only once. The blood specimen was taken at initial hyperthyroidism diagnosis, before any ophthalmopathy symptoms. Around 9.8 ml fresh peripheral blood yielded the PBMCs. The sequencing sample was made of blood. The chain has TRBV27 and TRBJ1-2; D ambiguous. The sequence derives from a woman in her 30s with Graves' hyperthyroidism that later progressed to Graves' ophthalmopathy. In DNA form, the CDR3 reads TGTGCCAGCAGTCCGAAGATACATCTGGAAGGCTACACCTTC. It codes for CASSPKIHLEGYTF.